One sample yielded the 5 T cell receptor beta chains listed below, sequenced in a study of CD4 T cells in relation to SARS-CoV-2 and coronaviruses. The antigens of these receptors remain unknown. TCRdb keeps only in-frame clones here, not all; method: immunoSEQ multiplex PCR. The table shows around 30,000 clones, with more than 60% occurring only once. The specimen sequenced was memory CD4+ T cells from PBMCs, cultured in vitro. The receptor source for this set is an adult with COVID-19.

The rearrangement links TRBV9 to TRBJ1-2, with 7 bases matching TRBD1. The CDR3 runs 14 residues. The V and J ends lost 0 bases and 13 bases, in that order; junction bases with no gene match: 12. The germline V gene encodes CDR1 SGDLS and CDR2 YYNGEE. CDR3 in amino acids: CASSVDPGSAGGTF. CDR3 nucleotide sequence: TGTGCCAGCAGCGTAGATCCAGGGTCCGCAGGGGGCACCTTC.

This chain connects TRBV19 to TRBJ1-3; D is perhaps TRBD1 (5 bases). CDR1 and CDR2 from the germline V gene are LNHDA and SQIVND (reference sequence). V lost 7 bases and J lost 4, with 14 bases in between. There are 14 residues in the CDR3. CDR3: CASINQGRGNTIYF. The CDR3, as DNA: TGTGCCAGTATTAACCAGGGACGCGGAAACACCATATATTTT.

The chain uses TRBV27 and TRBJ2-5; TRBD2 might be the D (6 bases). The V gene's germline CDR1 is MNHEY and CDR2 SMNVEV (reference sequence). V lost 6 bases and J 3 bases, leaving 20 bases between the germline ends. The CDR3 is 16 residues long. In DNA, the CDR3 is TGTGCCAGCAGAGGATCGGGACTCGATAAGGAAGAGACCCAGTACTTC. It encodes CASRGSGLDKEETQYF.

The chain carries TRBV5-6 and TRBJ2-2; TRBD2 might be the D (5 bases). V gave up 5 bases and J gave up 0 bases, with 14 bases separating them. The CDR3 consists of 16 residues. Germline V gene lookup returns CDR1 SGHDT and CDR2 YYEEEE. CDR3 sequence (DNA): TGTGCCAGCAGTGCAGAGGTGGGAGCGAACACCGGGGAGCTGTTTTTT. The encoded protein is CASSAEVGANTGELFF.

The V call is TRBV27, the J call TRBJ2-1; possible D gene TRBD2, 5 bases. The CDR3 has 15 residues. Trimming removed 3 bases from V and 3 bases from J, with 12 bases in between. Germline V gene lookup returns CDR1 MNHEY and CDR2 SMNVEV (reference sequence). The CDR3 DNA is TGTGCCAGCAGTTTCGAGGGAAATAACTACAATGAGCAGTTCTTC. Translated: CASSFEGNNYNEQFF.